The 28 T cell receptor beta chains listed next were all sequenced from one sample in a study of blood T cell repertoires in COVID-19. TCRdb's table, derived via immunoSEQ multiplex PCR, lists solely in-frame clones and lacks some. Here the sample spans around 78,000 clones, roughly 82% being singletons. Source material: peripheral blood. The receptors stem from a human donor in a cohort sampled during active COVID-19.

The V gene is TRBV2, the J gene TRBJ1-3, with TRBD1 identical over 7 bases. Germline values: CDR1 SNHLY, CDR2 FYNNEI. The CDR3 is 17 amino acids. Trimming removed 6 bases from V and 0 bases from J; junction bases left unmatched: 11. CDR3 nucleotides: TGTGCCAGCAGGGGTCCCTCCGGACAGGCCTCTGGAAACACCATATATTTT. It is translated as CASRGPSGQASGNTIYF.

The rearrangement links TRBV27 to TRBJ1-4; D not resolved. Trimming left V 2 bases short and J 6 bases short, with 16 bases between. Germline V gene lookup returns CDR1 MNHEY and CDR2 SMNVEV (reference sequence). The CDR3 is 16 amino acids. CDR3 DNA: TGTGCCAGCAGTTTACTAGCTACGGCGGCTCATGAAAAACTGTTTTTT. Protein sequence: CASSLLATAAHEKLFF.

The V call is TRBV10-2, the J call TRBJ2-5, with 9 bases lining up with TRBD2. Germline lookup yields CDR1 WSHSY and CDR2 SAAADI. The junction had 6 bases not matched to a gene; V was cut back by 8 bases and J by 2 bases. The CDR3 has 14 residues. The CDR3 sequence is CASRASGIQETQYF. CDR3 sequence (DNA): TGCGCCAGCCGGGCTAGCGGGATACAAGAGACCCAGTACTTC.

This chain uses TRBV12-3 or TRBV12-4 with TRBJ2-7; D remains unclear. V lost 2 bases and J lost 2, with 7 bases in between. This CDR3 spans 13 amino acids. As DNA, the CDR3 is TGTGCCAGCAGTTTAAGACTGCCCTACGAGCAGTACTTC. It yields the protein CASSLRLPYEQYF.

The rearrangement uses TRBV18 and TRBJ1-2; no clear D. Trimming removed 2 bases from V and 9 bases from J, with 10 bases in between. CDR3 size: 12 residues. CDR1 is KGHSH, CDR2 LQKENI, per germline. This CDR3 reads CASSPDILSYTF. CDR3 sequence (DNA): TGTGCCAGCTCACCAGATATACTCAGCTACACCTTC.

The chain links TRBV19 to TRBJ1-3; 9 bases agree with TRBD1. Germline loops: CDR1 LNHDA, CDR2 SQIVND (reference sequence). CDR3 length: 16 amino acids. The V gene end was trimmed by 3 bases and the J gene end by 4 bases; junction bases not matched to a gene: 7. CDR3 amino acids: CASSMVQGATGNTIYF. The CDR3 nucleotides are TGTGCCAGTAGTATGGTACAGGGGGCAACGGGAAACACCATATATTTT.

The chain has TRBV5-1 and TRBJ1-6, with a weak D call TRBD1 (5 bases). Between the trimmed V and J ends, which lost 0 bases and 7 bases, there was a span of 11 bases. The CDR3 runs to 15 residues. Germline V CDR1 and CDR2: SGHRS, YFSETQ. Written as DNA, the CDR3 is TGCGCCAGCAGCTTGGAGGGCGGGGGAAATTCACCCCTCCACTTT. It is translated as CASSLEGGGNSPLHF.

The chain uses TRBV5-1 and TRBJ2-7; 9 bases map to TRBD2. The CDR3 spans 15 residues. The V segment lost 0 bases and the J segment 2 bases; nucleotides outside the gene matches: 3. CDR1 and CDR2 (germline): SGHRS, YFSETQ. The CDR3 is CASSLAASGAYEQYF. The CDR3 coding sequence is TGCGCCAGCAGCTTGGCGGCTAGCGGGGCCTACGAGCAGTACTTC.

V gene TRBV3-1 (or the pseudogene TRBV3-2) combines with J gene TRBJ1-1; 9 bases are shared with TRBD1. The length of the CDR3 is 14 residues. Germline CDR1 and CDR2: LGHDT and YNNKEL (reference sequence). V lost 5 bases, J lost 5 bases, and 6 bases stayed unmatched. CDR3 nucleotide sequence: TGTGCCAGCAGCGCACAGGGGGCGAGGACTGAAGCTTTCTTT. Its protein is CASSAQGARTEAFF.

The chain employs TRBV7-6 and TRBJ2-5, with 7 nucleotides matching TRBD2. The ends lost 0 bases at V and 2 bases at J; junction bases unmatched: 6. The CDR3 is 16 residues long. Germline V lookup: CDR1 SGHVS, CDR2 FNYEAQ. This CDR3 reads CASSLAPGEGQETQYF. The CDR3 bases are TGTGCCAGCAGCTTAGCGCCCGGGGAGGGTCAAGAGACCCAGTACTTC. Full variable domain (rest looked up from reference TRBV7-6 and TRBJ2-5): GAGVSQSPRYKVTKRGQDVALRCDPISGHVSLYWYRQALGQGPEFLTYFNYEAQQDKSGLPNDRFSAERPEGSISTLTIQRTEQRDSAMYRCASSLAPGEGQETQYFGPGTRLLVL.

This clone was detected only a few times. The chain combines TRBV7-9 with TRBJ1-1; D not resolved. The CDR3 is 15 residues long. Trimming shortened V by 2 bases and J by 0 bases, and 10 bases separated the two germline ends. CDR1 and CDR2 (germline): SEHNR, FQNEAQ (reference sequence). CDR3 sequence (DNA): TGTGCCAGCAGCTTAAGAGGCTTCATGAACACTGAAGCTTTCTTT. Its protein is CASSLRGFMNTEAFF.

The chain recombines TRBV10-1 with TRBJ2-5; TRBD1 matches 8 bases. V lost 8 bases to trimming and J lost 0 bases; unmatched junction nucleotides: 11. This CDR3 spans 16 amino acids. Germline V gene data show CDR1 as WNHNN and CDR2 as SYGVQD (reference sequence). CDR3 coding DNA: TGCGCCAGCCCCCGCGGACAGGGCAATTACCAAGAGACCCAGTACTTC. Its translation is CASPRGQGNYQETQYF.

The rearrangement links TRBV5-1 to TRBJ2-5; 9 nucleotides align to TRBD2. This CDR3 is built from 15 residues. Germline assignment: CDR1 SGHRS and CDR2 YFSETQ. The J segment lost 1 base and the V segment lost 4 bases, leaving 5 bases of the junction unmatched. CDR3 sequence: CASSQTSGFQETQYF. In DNA, the CDR3 is TGCGCCAGCAGCCAGACTAGCGGATTCCAAGAGACCCAGTACTTC.

This clone has just one count. The chain carries TRBV19 and TRBJ1-5; TRBD1 agrees at 8 bases. Germline V CDR1 and CDR2: LNHDA, SQIVND (reference sequence). Trimming removed 7 bases from V and 6 bases from J; junction bases left unmatched: 11. The CDR3 is 15 amino acids. CDR3 in DNA: TGTGCCAGTACCCCGACAGGGGTGGGCCGTCAGCCCCAGCATTTT. Its translation is CASTPTGVGRQPQHF.

This chain uses TRBV30 with TRBJ1-2, with a tentative D call TRBD1 (6 bases). Germline CDR1 is GTSNPN and CDR2 is SVGIG (reference sequence). The CDR3 runs 12 residues. Trimming removed 6 bases from V and 5 bases from J, with 13 bases in between. DNA for the CDR3: TGTGCCTGCGACAGGACTAGTTATGGCTACACCTTC. Translated: CACDRTSYGYTF.

V and J are TRBV9 and TRBJ1-1, with D hard to call. The CDR3 totals 16 residues. V was trimmed by 3 bases and J by 6 bases, leaving 21 bases between them. Germline lookup yields CDR1 SGDLS and CDR2 YYNGEE. CDR3: CASSAEPLTLGAEAFF. In DNA, the CDR3 is TGTGCCAGCAGCGCCGAACCTTTGACACTAGGCGCTGAAGCTTTCTTT.

The chain joins TRBV5-6 to TRBJ1-2; weak D call: TRBD1 (5 bases). V lost 2 bases, J lost 6 bases, and 17 bases lay in between. CDR1 is SGHDT, CDR2 YYEEEE, per germline. The CDR3 extends over 15 amino acids. The CDR3 is CASSFGMGPDNGYTF. The CDR3 DNA reads as TGTGCCAGCAGCTTTGGTATGGGGCCGGATAATGGCTACACCTTC.

The chain links TRBV6-5 to TRBJ1-1; tentative D call: TRBD1 (6 bases). Germline values: CDR1 MNHEY, CDR2 SVGAGI. The CDR3 is 14 residues long. The V end was cut by 7 bases, the J end by 3 bases, with 15 bases between. This chain's CDR3 is CASIRDTLDTEAFF. The CDR3 nucleotides are TGTGCCAGCATTCGGGACACTCTGGACACTGAAGCTTTCTTT.

The chain couples TRBV7-2 to TRBJ2-1, with 10 bases matching TRBD2. Germline trimming cut 4 bases from V and 3 bases from J; bases unmatched to any gene: 6. CDR1 is SGHTA and CDR2 is FQGNSA in the germline V gene. The length of the CDR3 is 16 residues. CDR3 in amino acids: CASSSRTSGYYNEQFF. The CDR3 region has the DNA TGTGCCAGCAGCTCGCGGACTAGCGGTTACTACAATGAGCAGTTCTTC.

The gene calls are TRBV5-6 and TRBJ2-7; D perhaps matches TRBD1 (5 bases). This CDR3 has 12 amino acids. Germline CDR1 and CDR2: SGHDT and YYEEEE. The V gene lost 2 bases and the J gene lost 2 bases, with 5 bases spanning the gap. This CDR3 is CASSLQAYEQYF. The CDR3 bases are TGTGCCAGCAGCTTACAGGCCTACGAGCAGTACTTC. The full variable domain, rest sourced from reference TRBV5-6 and TRBJ2-7, is DAGVTQSPTHLIKTRGQQVTLRCSPKSGHDTVSWYQQALGQGPQFIFQYYEEEERQRGNFPDRFSGHQFPNYSSELNVNALLLGDSALYLCASSLQAYEQYFGPGTRLTVT.

The chain uses TRBV7-9 and TRBJ1-5, with 10 positions matching TRBD1. Germline V gives CDR1 SEHNR, CDR2 FQNEAQ (reference sequence). The CDR3 extends over 15 amino acids. J was trimmed by 7 bases and V by 4 bases; bases with no gene match: 7. CDR3 DNA: TGTGCCAGCAGCTCGACGAGGGACAGGGGACAGCCCCAGCATTTT. Translation gives CASSSTRDRGQPQHF. Supplemented by reference TRBV7-9 and TRBJ1-5, the full variable domain reads DTGVSQNPRHKITKRGQNVTFRCDPISEHNRLYWYRQTLGQGPEFLTYFQNEAQLEKSRLLSDRFSAERPKGSFSTLEIQRTEQGDSAMYLCASSSTRDRGQPQHFGDGTRLSIL.

This chain connects TRBV6-1 to TRBJ1-2; D remains ambiguous. This CDR3 comprises 13 residues. Trimming removed 1 base from V and 10 bases from J, with 13 bases in between. Germline assignment: CDR1 MNHNS and CDR2 SASEGT. CDR3 coding DNA: TGTGCCAGCAGTGAAGGGCCTCCCCGGGTCTACACCTTC. Translating gives CASSEGPPRVYTF.

This rearrangement joins TRBV5-1 to TRBJ1-1, with D possibly being TRBD1 (5 bases). Germline lookup yields CDR1 SGHRS and CDR2 YFSETQ. Trimming took 4 bases from V and 4 from J, leaving 14 bases between them. The CDR3 extends over 14 amino acids. The CDR3 is CASSGDSLPTEAFF. The CDR3 DNA is TGCGCCAGCAGCGGAGACAGTTTACCCACTGAAGCTTTCTTT.

The V gene is TRBV7-6, the J gene TRBJ2-7; TRBD2 is a possible D gene (5 bases). The CDR3 has 12 amino acids. From germline, CDR1 is SGHVS and CDR2 FNYEAQ. V lost 5 bases, J lost 9 bases, and 14 bases lay in between. CDR3 residues: CASSDRGRGQYF. Here the CDR3 DNA reads TGTGCCAGCAGCGATAGAGGCCGGGGGCAGTACTTC.

Concerning this clone: The germline gene is not matched at one end of the junction; a read error may be the cause. CDR3 amino acids: CASNYREGVTEAFF. The DNA for the CDR3 is TGTGCCAGCAATTACAGAGAGGGAGTCACTGAAGCTTTCTTT. This chain links TRBV6-6 with TRBJ1-1; D remains ambiguous. This CDR3 region has 14 residues. In germline, CDR1 is MNHNY, CDR2 SVGAGI (reference sequence).

The chain couples TRBV14 to TRBJ2-4; tentative D call: TRBD1 (6 bases). The germline CDR1 and CDR2 sequences are SGHDN and FVKESK. Trimming removed 3 bases at V and 12 bases at J, with 18 bases between. The length of the CDR3 is 14 residues. Here the CDR3 reads CASSHTWGTGYQYF. The DNA of the CDR3 is TGTGCCAGCAGCCACACGTGGGGCACAGGGTATCAGTACTTC.

The chain recombines TRBV7-6 with TRBJ2-7; 12 bases align to TRBD1. The CDR3 consists of 15 residues. J was trimmed by 2 bases and V by 11 bases; bases with no gene match: 10. CDR1 SGHVS and CDR2 FNYEAQ come from the germline V gene. Written as DNA, the CDR3 is TGTGCCTCCTCCGGGGGGACAGGGGGCCCCTACGAGCAGTACTTC. It is translated as CASSGGTGGPYEQYF.

The chain employs TRBV6-5 and TRBJ1-5; 9 bases align to TRBD1. V trimming: 10 bases; J trimming: 4 bases; junction bases outside the gene matches: 5. Germline loops: CDR1 MNHEY, CDR2 SVGAGI. The CDR3 is 13 amino acids. The CDR3, as DNA: TGTGCCACCGGACAGGGGTGGAATCAGCCCCAGCATTTT. Its translation: CATGQGWNQPQHF.